This TCR beta chain comes out of a study of blood T cell repertoires in COVID-19. The wider study: Italy, Spain and the United States were the sources of the convalescent and acute COVID-19 samples.

The CDR3 runs to 13 residues. V lost 8 bases and J 1 base, leaving 9 bases between the germline ends. Per the germline V gene, CDR1 is MDHEN and CDR2 is SYDVKM. As handled by the study authors: Amplifying reference gene primers gave estimates of nucleated cell counts. TCRdb's copy holds only in-frame clones and misses some; the assay was immunoSEQ multiplex PCR. V and J calls plus clone size are reproduced from that table; the DNA served to infer D and trimming. This table has roughly 670,000 clones, 80% to 90% appearing once. This TCR was sampled from a woman under 30 with acute or convalescent COVID-19. The sequencing sample was made of peripheral blood. The genes are TRBV28 and TRBJ1-3; perhaps TRBD1 as D (6 bases). Here the CDR3 reads CASQGLSGNTIYF. Written as DNA, the CDR3 is TGTGCCAGCCAGGGGCTTTCTGGAAACACCATATATTTT.